This T cell receptor (beta chain) was identified in a study of T cell responses to AZD1222 COVID-19 vaccine. Study observations and caveats: The number of AZD1222 recipients seropositive at baseline was only five or six. It was only after the peak T cell response that any repertoires were sampled. Donors were mostly white British, more females; clonal diversity possibly underestimated. Spike-specific TCR breadth and depth rose after two AZD1222 doses.

Deletions cut 5 bases from V and 0 bases from J, with 14 bases between. Germline CDR1 reads SGHAT; CDR2 reads FQNNGV. The CDR3 consists of 16 residues. Clones were read by immunoSEQ multiplex PCR, and TCRdb kept only the in-frame ones, dropping some. The sample carries hundreds of thousands of clones, just over 90% recorded once. Turning to this clone: Its antigen is undetermined.

The material was peripheral blood, obtained on day 0 of MenACWY control vaccination. The sequence was collected from an adult in good health. V and J are TRBV11-2 and TRBJ2-4; TRBD1 is a possible D gene (5 bases). DNA of the CDR3: TGTGCCAGCAGCGCGAGACAGAGCCTAGCCAAAAACATTCAGTACTTC. This gives the protein CASSARQSLAKNIQYF.